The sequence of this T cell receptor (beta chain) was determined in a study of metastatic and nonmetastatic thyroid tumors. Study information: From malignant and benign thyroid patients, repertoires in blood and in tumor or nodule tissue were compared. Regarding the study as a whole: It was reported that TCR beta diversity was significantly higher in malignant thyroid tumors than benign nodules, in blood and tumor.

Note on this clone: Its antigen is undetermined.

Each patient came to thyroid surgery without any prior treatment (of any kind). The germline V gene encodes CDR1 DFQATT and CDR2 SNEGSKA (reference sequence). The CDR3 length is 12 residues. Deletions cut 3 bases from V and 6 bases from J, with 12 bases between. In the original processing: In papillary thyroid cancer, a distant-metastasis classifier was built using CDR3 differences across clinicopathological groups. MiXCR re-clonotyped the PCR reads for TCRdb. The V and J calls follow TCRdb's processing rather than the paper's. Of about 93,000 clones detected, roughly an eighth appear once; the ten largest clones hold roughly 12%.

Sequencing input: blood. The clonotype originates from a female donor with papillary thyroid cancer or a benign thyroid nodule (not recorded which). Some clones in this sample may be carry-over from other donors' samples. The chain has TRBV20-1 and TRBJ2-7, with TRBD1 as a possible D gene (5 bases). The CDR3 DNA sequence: TGCAGTGCTAGCCCGCACAGGTGCGAGCAGTACTTC. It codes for CSASPHRCEQYF.